This T cell receptor beta chain derives from a study of molecular identifiers for immune sequencing clone quantification. CDR3 size: 15 residues. The germline CDR1 and CDR2 sequences are LNHDA and SQIVND (reference sequence). TCRdb independently ran MiXCR on the PCR reads; one entry per CDR3 protein. The sample has more than 450,000 distinct CDR3 sequences; around 23% are singletons. Comment on this clonotype: Relative to the germline gene, one junction end is altered; a read error may explain this.

The rearrangement joins TRBV19 to TRBJ1-3; no definite D call. Sequences were obtained from naive CD8+ T cells from blood, with Jurkat cell RNA spiked in. Subset reported: FACS-sorted CD8+CD4-CCR7+CD45RA+ naive T cells. This receptor was identified in a human donor in good health. Some libraries in this study had Jurkat cell RNA spiked in. The CDR3 DNA follows: TGTGCCAGTAGCAATGGGGTCATCTCTGGAAACACCGTATATTTT. This sequence encodes CASSNGVISGNTVYF.